This entry features one T cell receptor beta chain sequence. TCR beta CDR3 regions were amplified from RNA. During a first-round RT-PCR of the TCR CDR3, the HTBI primer set was used. MiXCR, run by TCRdb on the multiplex PCR reads, gives a single entry per CDR3 protein. This sample has 500,000 to 550,000 distinct CDR3 sequences, with less than 25% found just once. The V gene's germline CDR1 is LNHDA and CDR2 SQIVND (reference sequence). The CDR3 runs to 14 residues. With V trimmed by 7 bases and J by 7 bases, 12 bases remained unmatched. The sample is drawn from a study of T cells in Graves' hyperthyroidism and ophthalmopathy.

This rearrangement joins TRBV19 to TRBJ2-5, with 7 bases that match TRBD1. Sequencing was performed on blood. The TCR originated in a man in his late teens or twenties with Graves' hyperthyroidism. CDR3 region: CASNPQGRRGTQYF. CDR3 bases: TGTGCCAGTAACCCACAGGGGCGCCGGGGGACCCAGTACTTC.